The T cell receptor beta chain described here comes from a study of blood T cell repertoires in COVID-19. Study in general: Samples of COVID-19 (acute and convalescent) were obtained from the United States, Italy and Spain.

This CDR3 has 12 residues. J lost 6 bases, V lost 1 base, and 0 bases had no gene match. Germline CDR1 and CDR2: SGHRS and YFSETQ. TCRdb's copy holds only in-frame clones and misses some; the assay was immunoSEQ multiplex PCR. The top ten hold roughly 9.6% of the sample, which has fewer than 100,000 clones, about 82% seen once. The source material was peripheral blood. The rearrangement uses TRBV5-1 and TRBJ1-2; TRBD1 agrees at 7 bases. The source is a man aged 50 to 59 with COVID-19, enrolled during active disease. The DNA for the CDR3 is TGCGCCAGCAGCTTGCAGGGGGATGGCTACACCTTC. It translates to CASSLQGDGYTF. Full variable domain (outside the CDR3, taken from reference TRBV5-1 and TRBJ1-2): KAGVTQTPRYLIKTRGQQVTLSCSPISGHRSVSWYQQTPGQGLQFLFEYFSETQRNKGNFPGRFSGRQFSNSRSEMNVSTLELGDSALYLCASSLQGDGYTFGSGTRLTVV.